This T cell receptor (beta chain) was sequenced during a study of T-cell reconstitution after alpha-beta-depleted transplantation in children. Broader study findings: In patients about two months after transplant, alpha-beta T cells reportedly arose from several hundred expanded graft clones. Newly generated T cells supplied most T-cell counts and diversity one year post-transplant.

The CDR3 sequence is 14 residues long. CDR1 and CDR2 from the germline V gene are MNHEY and SMNVEV (reference sequence). V was pared by 7 bases and J by 3 bases, with 13 bases between. TCRbeta library preparation incorporated unique molecular identifiers. In TCRdb, the PCR reads were re-called with MiXCR into one record per CDR3 protein. Of around 50,000 distinct CDR3 sequences in the sample, approximately 52% were seen once. Of note for this clonotype: Its antigen is currently unknown.

The origin of this receptor is a boy in the first two years of life with SCID, due to receive a stem cell transplant. This specimen was peripheral blood, taken before TCRalphabeta/CD19-depleted stem cell transplant. The chain has TRBV27 and TRBJ2-4; D call uncertain. The CDR3 coding sequence is TGTGCCAGCACGCCCACTTGGGGCAAAAACATTCAGTACTTC. This sequence encodes CASTPTWGKNIQYF.